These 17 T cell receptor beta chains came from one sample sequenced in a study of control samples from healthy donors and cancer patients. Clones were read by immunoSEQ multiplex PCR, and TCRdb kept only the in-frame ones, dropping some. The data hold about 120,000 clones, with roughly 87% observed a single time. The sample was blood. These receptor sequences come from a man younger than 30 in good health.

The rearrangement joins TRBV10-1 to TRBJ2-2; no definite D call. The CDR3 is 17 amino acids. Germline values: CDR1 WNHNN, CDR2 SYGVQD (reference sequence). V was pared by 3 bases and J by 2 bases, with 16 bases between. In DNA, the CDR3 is TGCGCCAGCAGTGATAGTAGCAATAACCCCAACACCGGGGAGCTGTTTTTT. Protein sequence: CASSDSSNNPNTGELFF.

CDR3 sequence: CASSDPQGAGKAFF. CDR3 coding DNA: TGCGCCAGCAGCGACCCTCAGGGGGCGGGAAAAGCTTTCTTT. This chain links TRBV5-1 with TRBJ1-1; TRBD1 aligns across 8 bases. After removal of 4 bases from V and 9 bases from J, the junction contained 11 bases not matched to a gene. CDR1 is SGHRS, CDR2 YFSETQ, per germline. The CDR3 is made up of 14 amino acids.

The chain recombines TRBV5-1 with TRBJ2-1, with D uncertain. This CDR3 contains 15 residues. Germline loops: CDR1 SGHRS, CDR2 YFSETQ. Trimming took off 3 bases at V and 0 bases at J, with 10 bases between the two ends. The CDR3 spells CASSSNHNSYNEQFF. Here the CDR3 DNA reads TGCGCCAGCAGCTCTAACCACAACTCCTACAATGAGCAGTTCTTC.

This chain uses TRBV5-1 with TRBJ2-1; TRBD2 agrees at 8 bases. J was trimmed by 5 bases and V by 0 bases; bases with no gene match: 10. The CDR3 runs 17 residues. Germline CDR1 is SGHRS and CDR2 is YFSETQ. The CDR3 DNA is TGCGCCAGCAGCTTGGAGACTAGCGCCAATACAAACAATGAGCAGTTCTTC. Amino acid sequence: CASSLETSANTNNEQFF.

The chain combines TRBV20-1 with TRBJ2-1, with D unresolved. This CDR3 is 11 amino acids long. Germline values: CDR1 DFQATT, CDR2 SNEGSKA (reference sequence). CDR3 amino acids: CSVDDYNEQFF. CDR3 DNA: TGCTCGGTTGACGACTACAATGAGCAGTTCTTC.

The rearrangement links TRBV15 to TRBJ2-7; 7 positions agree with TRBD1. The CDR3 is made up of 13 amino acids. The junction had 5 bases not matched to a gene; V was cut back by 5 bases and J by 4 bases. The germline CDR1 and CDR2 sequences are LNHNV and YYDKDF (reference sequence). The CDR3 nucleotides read TGTGCCACCAGCGACAGGGATCGATACGAGCAGTACTTC. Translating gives CATSDRDRYEQYF.

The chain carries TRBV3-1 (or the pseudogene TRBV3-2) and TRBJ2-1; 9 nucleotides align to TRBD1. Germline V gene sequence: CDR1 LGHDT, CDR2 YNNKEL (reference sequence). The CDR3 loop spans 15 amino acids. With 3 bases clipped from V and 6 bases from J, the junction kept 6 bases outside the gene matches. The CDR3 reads CASSHRTGARNEQFF. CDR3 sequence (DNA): TGTGCCAGCAGCCACCGGACAGGGGCACGCAATGAGCAGTTCTTC.

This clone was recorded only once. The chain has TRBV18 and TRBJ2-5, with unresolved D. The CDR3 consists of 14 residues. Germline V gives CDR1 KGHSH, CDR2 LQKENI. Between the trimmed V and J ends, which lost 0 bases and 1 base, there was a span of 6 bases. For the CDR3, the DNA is TGTGCCAGCTCACCACCGGTGGGCCAAGAGACCCAGTACTTC. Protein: CASSPPVGQETQYF.

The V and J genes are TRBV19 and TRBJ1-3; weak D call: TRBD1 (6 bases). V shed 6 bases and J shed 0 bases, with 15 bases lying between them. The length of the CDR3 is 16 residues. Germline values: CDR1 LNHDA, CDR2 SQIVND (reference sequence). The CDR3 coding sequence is TGTGCCAGTAGCCACCTGGGGGGCTCCTCTGGAAACACCATATATTTT. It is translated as CASSHLGGSSGNTIYF.

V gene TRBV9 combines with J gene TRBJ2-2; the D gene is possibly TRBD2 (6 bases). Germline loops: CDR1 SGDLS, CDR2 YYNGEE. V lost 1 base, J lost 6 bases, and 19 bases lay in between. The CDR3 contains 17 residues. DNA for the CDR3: TGTGCCAGCAGCGTAAGGTGGCAGGGAGGATCGTCCGGGGAGCTGTTTTTT. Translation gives CASSVRWQGGSSGELFF.

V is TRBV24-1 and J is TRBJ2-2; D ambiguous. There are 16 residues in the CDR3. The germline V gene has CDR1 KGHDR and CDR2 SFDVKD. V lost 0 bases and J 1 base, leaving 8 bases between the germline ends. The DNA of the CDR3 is TGTGCCACCAGTGATTTGAGTAGCTGGAACACCGGGGAGCTGTTTTTT. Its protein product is CATSDLSSWNTGELFF.

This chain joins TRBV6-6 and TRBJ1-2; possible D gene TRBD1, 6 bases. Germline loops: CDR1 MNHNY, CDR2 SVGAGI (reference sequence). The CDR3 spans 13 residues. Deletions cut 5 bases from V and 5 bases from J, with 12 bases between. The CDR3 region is CASSQGHFYGYTF. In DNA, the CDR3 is TGTGCCAGCAGTCAGGGACATTTTTATGGCTACACCTTC.

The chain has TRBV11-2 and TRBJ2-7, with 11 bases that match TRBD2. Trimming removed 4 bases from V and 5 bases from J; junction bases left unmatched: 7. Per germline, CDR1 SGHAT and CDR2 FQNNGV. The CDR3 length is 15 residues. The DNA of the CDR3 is TGTGCCAGCAGCTCGCCCCTAGCGGGAGGCCACGAGCAGTACTTC. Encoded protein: CASSSPLAGGHEQYF.

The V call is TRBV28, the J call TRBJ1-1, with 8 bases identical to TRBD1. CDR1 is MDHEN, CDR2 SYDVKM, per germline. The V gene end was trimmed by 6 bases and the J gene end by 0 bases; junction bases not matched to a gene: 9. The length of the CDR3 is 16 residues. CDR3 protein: CASSNSRQGMNTEAFF. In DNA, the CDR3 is TGTGCCAGCAGCAACAGCAGACAGGGGATGAACACTGAAGCTTTCTTT. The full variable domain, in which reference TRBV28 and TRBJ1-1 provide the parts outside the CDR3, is DVKVTQSSRYLVKRTGEKVFLECVQDMDHENMFWYRQDPGLGLRLIYFSYDVKMKEKGDIPEGYSVSREKKERFSLILESASTNQTSMYLCASSNSRQGMNTEAFFGQGTRLTVV.

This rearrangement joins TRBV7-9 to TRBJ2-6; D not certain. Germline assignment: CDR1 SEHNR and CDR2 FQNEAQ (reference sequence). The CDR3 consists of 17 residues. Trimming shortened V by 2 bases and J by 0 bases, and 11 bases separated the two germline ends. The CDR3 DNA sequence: TGTGCCAGCAGCTTAATTCGGTCGGACTCTGGGGCCAACGTCCTGACTTTC. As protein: CASSLIRSDSGANVLTF. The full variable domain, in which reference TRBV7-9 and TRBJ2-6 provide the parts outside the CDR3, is DTGVSQNPRHKITKRGQNVTFRCDPISEHNRLYWYRQTLGQGPEFLTYFQNEAQLEKSRLLSDRFSAERPKGSFSTLEIQRTEQGDSAMYLCASSLIRSDSGANVLTFGAGSRLTVL.

In nucleotides, the CDR3 is TGCGCCAGCAGCCAAGTGAACCCGAACACTGAAGCTTTCTTT. It is translated as CASSQVNPNTEAFF. The chain joins TRBV4-1 to TRBJ1-1; D gene unclear. Germline V gene sequence: CDR1 MGHRA, CDR2 YSYEKL. V lost 1 base, J lost 1 base, and 7 bases lay in between. The CDR3 is 14 amino acids.

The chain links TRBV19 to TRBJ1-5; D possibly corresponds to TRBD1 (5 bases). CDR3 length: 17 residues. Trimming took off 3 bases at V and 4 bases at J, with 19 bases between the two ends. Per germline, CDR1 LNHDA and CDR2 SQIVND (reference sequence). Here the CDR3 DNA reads TGTGCCAGTAGTATTGGGCAGGGTAAGAGGGAGAATCAGCCCCAGCATTTT. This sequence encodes CASSIGQGKRENQPQHF.